The source of this TCR beta chain is a study of OX40 agonist ivuxolimab in advanced cancers. Blood got drawn at baseline, again on cycle 4 day 1, and then on cycle 7 day 1. This clone turned up a few times. CDR1 and CDR2 from the germline V gene are SGHAT and FQNNGV. V was cut by 5 bases and J by 3 bases, with 10 bases left in between. This CDR3 spans 13 amino acids. Sequencing used immunoSEQ multiplex PCR; TCRdb keeps in-frame clones, though not all of them. The sample lists tens of thousands of clones; around 90% were seen once. The material was CD4+ or CD8+ T cells sorted from blood, obtained in a trial of the OX40 agonist ivuxolimab. The receptor's source is an adult with an advanced solid tumor such as melanoma, head and neck, liver or kidney cancer. This sequence joins TRBV11-2 and TRBJ2-5; D is uncertain. This CDR3 is CASSRLEEETQYF. The CDR3 DNA reads as TGTGCCAGCAGCCGCCTAGAAGAAGAGACCCAGTACTTC.